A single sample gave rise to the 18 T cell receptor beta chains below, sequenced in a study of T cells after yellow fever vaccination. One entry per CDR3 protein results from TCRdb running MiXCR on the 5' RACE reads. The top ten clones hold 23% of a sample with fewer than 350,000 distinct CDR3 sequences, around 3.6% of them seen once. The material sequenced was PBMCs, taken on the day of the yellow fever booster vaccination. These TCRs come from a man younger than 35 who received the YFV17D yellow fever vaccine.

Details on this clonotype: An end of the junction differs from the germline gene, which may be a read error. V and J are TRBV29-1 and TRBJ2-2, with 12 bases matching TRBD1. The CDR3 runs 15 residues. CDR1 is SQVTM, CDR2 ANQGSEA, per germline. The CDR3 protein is CSVEAGQGAFGELFF. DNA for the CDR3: TGCAGCGTGGAAGCGGGACAGGGGGCCTTCGGGGAGCTGTTTTTT.

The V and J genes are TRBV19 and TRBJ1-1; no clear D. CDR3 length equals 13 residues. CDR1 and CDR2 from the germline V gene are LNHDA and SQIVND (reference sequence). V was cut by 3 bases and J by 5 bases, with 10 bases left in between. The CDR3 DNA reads TGTGCCAGTAGTATTAGGGTTCGGACTGAAGCTTTCTTT. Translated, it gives CASSIRVRTEAFF.

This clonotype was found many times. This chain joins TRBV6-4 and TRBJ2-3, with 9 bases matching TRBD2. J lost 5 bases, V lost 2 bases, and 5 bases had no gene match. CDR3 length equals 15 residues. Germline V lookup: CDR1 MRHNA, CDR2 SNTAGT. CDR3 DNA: TGTGCCAGCAGTGACGGTGCGGGGGGGCAAGATACGCAGTATTTT. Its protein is CASSDGAGGQDTQYF.

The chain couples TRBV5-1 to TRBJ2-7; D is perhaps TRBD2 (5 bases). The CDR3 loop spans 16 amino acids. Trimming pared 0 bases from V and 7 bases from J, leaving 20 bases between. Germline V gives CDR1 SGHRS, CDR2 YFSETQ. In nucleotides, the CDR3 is TGCGCCAGCAGCTTGGGGCTAGTAGGACTTCCGGGGGAGCAGTACTTC. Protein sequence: CASSLGLVGLPGEQYF.

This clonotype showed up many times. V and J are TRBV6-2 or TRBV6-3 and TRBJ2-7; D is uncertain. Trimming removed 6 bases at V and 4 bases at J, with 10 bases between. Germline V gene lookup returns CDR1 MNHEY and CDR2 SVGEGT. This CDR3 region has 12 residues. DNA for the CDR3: TGTGCCAGCAGCAGAGCGAGTTACGAGCAGTACGTC. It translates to CASSRASYEQYV.

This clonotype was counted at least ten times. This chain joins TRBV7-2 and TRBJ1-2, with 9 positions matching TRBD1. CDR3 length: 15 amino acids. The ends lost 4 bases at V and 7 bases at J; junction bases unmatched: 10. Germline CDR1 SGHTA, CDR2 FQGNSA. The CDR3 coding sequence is TGTGCCAGCAGCTCACCGGGCGGGACAGGGTCTGGCTACACCTTC. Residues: CASSSPGGTGSGYTF.

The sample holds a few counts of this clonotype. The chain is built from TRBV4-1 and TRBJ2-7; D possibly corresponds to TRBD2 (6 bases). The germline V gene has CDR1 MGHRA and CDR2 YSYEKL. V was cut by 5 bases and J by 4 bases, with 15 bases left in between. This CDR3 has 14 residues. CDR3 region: CASSSRRGLYEQYF. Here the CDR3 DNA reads TGCGCCAGCAGCTCAAGACGGGGGTTATACGAGCAGTACTTC.

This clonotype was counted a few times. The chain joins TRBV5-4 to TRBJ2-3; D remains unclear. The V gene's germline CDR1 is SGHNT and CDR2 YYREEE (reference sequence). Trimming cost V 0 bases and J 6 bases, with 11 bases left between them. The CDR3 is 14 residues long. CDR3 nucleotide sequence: TGTGCCAGCAGCTTGGCCCCCTCCCCGGATACGCAGTATTTT. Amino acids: CASSLAPSPDTQYF.

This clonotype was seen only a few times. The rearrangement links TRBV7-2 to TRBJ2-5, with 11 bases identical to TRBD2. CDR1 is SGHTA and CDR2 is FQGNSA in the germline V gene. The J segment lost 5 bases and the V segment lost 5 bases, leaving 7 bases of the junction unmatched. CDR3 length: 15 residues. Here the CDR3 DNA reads TGTGCCAGCAGCCATACCTTAGCGGGAGGGGAGACCCAGTACTTC. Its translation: CASSHTLAGGETQYF.

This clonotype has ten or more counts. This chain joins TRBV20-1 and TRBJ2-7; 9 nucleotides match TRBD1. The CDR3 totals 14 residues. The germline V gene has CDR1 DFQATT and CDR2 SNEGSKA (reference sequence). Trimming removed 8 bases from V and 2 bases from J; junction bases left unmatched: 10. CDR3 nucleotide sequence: TGCAGTATGGCCGACAGGGGGGACCCCTACGAGCAGTACTTC. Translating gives CSMADRGDPYEQYF.

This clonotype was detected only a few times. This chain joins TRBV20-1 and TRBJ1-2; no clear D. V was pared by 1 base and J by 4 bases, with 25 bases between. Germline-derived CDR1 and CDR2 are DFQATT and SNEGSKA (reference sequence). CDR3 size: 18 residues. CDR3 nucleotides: TGCAGTGCTAGAGGAAGCATTGGGTCGGGTAATGCTGGCTATGGCTACACCTTC. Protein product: CSARGSIGSGNAGYGYTF.

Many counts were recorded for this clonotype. CDR3 sequence reads: CASSSLAGAGELFF. Written as DNA, the CDR3 is TGTGCCAGCAGTTCGCTAGCGGGGGCCGGGGAGCTGTTTTTT. The chain joins TRBV11-2 to TRBJ2-2, with 10 bases identical to TRBD2. Germline lookup yields CDR1 SGHAT and CDR2 FQNNGV. This CDR3 comprises 14 residues. Trimming removed 6 bases from V and 6 bases from J; junction bases left unmatched: 4.

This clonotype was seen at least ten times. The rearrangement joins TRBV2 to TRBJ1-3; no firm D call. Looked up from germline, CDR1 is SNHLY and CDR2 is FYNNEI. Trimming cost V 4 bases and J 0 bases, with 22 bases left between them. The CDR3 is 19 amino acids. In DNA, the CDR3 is TGTGCCAGCAGTGTAATTGTGGGCAGATATACGAACTCTGGAAACACCATATATTTT. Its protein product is CASSVIVGRYTNSGNTIYF. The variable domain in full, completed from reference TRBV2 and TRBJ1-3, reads EPEVTQTPSHQVTQMGQEVILRCVPISNHLYFYWYRQILGQKVEFLVSFYNNEISEKSEIFDDQFSVERPDGSNFTLKIRSTKLEDSAMYFCASSVIVGRYTNSGNTIYFGEGSWLTVV.

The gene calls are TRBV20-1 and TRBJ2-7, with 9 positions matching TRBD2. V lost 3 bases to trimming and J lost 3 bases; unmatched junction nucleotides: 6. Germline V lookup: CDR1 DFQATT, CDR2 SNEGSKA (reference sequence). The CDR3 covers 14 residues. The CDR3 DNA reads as TGCAGTGCTAGCGGGAGCGGGGGGTTCTACGAGCAGTACGTC. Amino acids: CSASGSGGFYEQYV.

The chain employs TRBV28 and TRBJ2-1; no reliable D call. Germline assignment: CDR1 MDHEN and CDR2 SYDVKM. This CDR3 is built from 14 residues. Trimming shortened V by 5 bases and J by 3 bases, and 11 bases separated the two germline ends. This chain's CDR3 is CASSPSGVYNEQFF. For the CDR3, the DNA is TGTGCCAGCAGTCCGTCTGGAGTCTACAATGAGCAGTTCTTC.

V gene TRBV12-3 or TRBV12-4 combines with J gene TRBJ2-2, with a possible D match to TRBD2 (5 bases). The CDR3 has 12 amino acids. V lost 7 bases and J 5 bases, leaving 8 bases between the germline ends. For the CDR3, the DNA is TGTGCCAGCACAGGAGGAACCGGGGAGCTGTTTTTT. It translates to CASTGGTGELFF.

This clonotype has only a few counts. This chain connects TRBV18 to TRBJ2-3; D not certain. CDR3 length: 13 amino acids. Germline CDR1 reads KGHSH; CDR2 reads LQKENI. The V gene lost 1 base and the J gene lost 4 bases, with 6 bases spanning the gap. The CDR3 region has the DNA TGTGCCAGCTCACCACGAATCGCAGATACGCAGTATTTT. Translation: CASSPRIADTQYF.

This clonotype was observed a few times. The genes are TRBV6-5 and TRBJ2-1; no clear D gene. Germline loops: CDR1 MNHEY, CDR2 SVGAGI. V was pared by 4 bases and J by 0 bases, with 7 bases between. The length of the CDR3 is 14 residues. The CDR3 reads CASSSEDSYNEQFF. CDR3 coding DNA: TGTGCCAGCAGTTCCGAGGACTCCTACAATGAGCAGTTCTTC.